This T cell receptor (beta chain) was captured in a study of T-cell reconstitution after alpha-beta-depleted transplantation in children. A remark on this clonotype: The germline gene is not matched at one end of the junction; a read error may be the cause.

The germline V gene has CDR1 LGHNA and CDR2 YNFKEQ. The CDR3 length is 16 residues. Unique molecular identifiers were incorporated into the prepared TCRbeta library. Using its own MiXCR run on the PCR reads, TCRdb lists one record per CDR3 protein. The sample holds hundreds of thousands of distinct CDR3 sequences, roughly 16% seen once. This receptor was obtained from a boy under three years old who had a stem cell transplant for Wiskott-Aldrich syndrome, so the T cells may come from the graft donor. Here the sequenced sample was PBMCs, mostly from graft donor cells, taken 360 days after TCRalphabeta/CD19-depleted stem cell transplant. The chain links TRBV4-2 to TRBJ2-3, with 7 bases matching TRBD2. CDR3 sequence (DNA): TGCGCCAGCAGCCAAGCTATCCGACTAGCCACAGATACGCAGTATTTT. Residues: CASSQAIRLATDTQYF.